The 27 T cell receptor beta chains below were found in one sample sequenced in a study of T cells in Graves' hyperthyroidism and ophthalmopathy. There were TCR beta CDR3 regions amplified from RNA transcripts. A set of HTBI primers served as the primers for a first-round RT-PCR of the TCR CDR3. TCRdb passed the multiplex PCR reads through MiXCR, listing each CDR3 protein once. The data show roughly 650,000 distinct CDR3 sequences, about a sixth seen once. Sequencing used blood. Receptor source: a woman in her thirties or forties with Graves' ophthalmopathy.

This clonotype was found a few times. This rearrangement joins TRBV2 to TRBJ2-2, with D hard to call. This CDR3 has 16 amino acids. Germline V gives CDR1 SNHLY, CDR2 FYNNEI. V was cut by 8 bases and J by 5 bases, with 21 bases left in between. The CDR3, as DNA: TGTGCCAGCTTCTCCCTTATCGGTCCGGAAACCGGGGAGCTGTTTTTT. Its translation is CASFSLIGPETGELFF. The full variable domain, completed using reference TRBV2 and TRBJ2-2, is EPEVTQTPSHQVTQMGQEVILRCVPISNHLYFYWYRQILGQKVEFLVSFYNNEISEKSEIFDDQFSVERPDGSNFTLKIRSTKLEDSAMYFCASFSLIGPETGELFFGEGSRLTVL.

This clonotype was detected many times. The rearrangement links TRBV29-1 to TRBJ2-5; 7 bases match TRBD1. Germline loops: CDR1 SQVTM, CDR2 ANQGSEA. There are 14 residues in the CDR3. Losses at the gene ends were 6 bases for V and 5 bases for J; bases not matched to a gene: 12. CDR3 region: CSVETGLDPETQYF. DNA of the CDR3: TGCAGCGTCGAGACAGGGCTCGATCCGGAGACCCAGTACTTC.

This rearrangement joins TRBV29-1 to TRBJ1-2; tentative D call: TRBD1 (6 bases). Trimming shortened V by 5 bases and J by 3 bases, and 13 bases separated the two germline ends. There are 13 residues in the CDR3. Germline V lookup: CDR1 SQVTM, CDR2 ANQGSEA. The CDR3 protein is CSVSEGGDYGYTF. CDR3 bases: TGCAGCGTTTCGGAAGGGGGAGACTATGGCTACACCTTC.

In its sample, this clonotype was seen many times. This sequence joins TRBV15 and TRBJ1-1, with a possible D match to TRBD1 (6 bases). V was pared by 1 base and J by 1 base, with 10 bases between. Germline-derived CDR1 and CDR2 are LNHNV and YYDKDF (reference sequence). The CDR3 runs 15 residues. CDR3 bases: TGTGCCACCAGCAGAGGGGACACGGGGAACACTGAAGCTTTCTTT. Amino acid sequence: CATSRGDTGNTEAFF. Supplemented by reference TRBV15 and TRBJ1-1, the full variable domain reads DAMVIQNPRYQVTQFGKPVTLSCSQTLNHNVMYWYQQKSSQAPKLLFHYYDKDFNNEADTPDNFQSRRPNTSFCFLDIRSPGLGDTAMYLCATSRGDTGNTEAFFGQGTRLTVV.

This clonotype was picked up many times. The chain recombines TRBV20-1 with TRBJ2-7; D is unresolved. The V and J ends lost 6 bases and 6 bases respectively, with 18 bases between them. The CDR3 covers 13 residues. Germline values: CDR1 DFQATT, CDR2 SNEGSKA (reference sequence). CDR3 coding DNA: TGCAGTGCCATGCCCCTAAACGAGGTCGAGCAGTACTTC. Its protein is CSAMPLNEVEQYF.

V gene TRBV5-1 combines with J gene TRBJ2-1; 7 bases agree with TRBD2. This CDR3 spans 15 amino acids. V gave up 4 bases and J gave up 10 bases; unmatched junction bases: 14. CDR1 is SGHRS and CDR2 is YFSETQ in the germline V gene. CDR3 protein: CASSPQRLAFGEQFF. The CDR3 DNA is TGCGCCAGCAGCCCCCAACGACTAGCTTTCGGGGAGCAGTTCTTC.

V and J are TRBV19 and TRBJ2-6; 11 bases are a match to TRBD1. Unmatched junction bases numbered 12, after V lost 10 bases and J lost 4 bases. Per germline, CDR1 LNHDA and CDR2 SQIVND (reference sequence). This CDR3 comprises 17 residues. CDR3 nucleotides: TGTGCCACTCTCCCGGGACAGGGGGTCTCAGGGGCCAACGTCCTGACTTTC. Encoded protein: CATLPGQGVSGANVLTF.

This clonotype was recorded at least ten times. The CDR3 DNA follows: TGTGCCAGCAGATCTCAGGGTGTCACTGAAGCTTTCTTT. Translated: CASRSQGVTEAFF. The chain recombines TRBV6-1 with TRBJ1-1; maybe TRBD1 (5 bases). Germline values: CDR1 MNHNS, CDR2 SASEGT. The CDR3 covers 13 residues. Trimming left V 6 bases short and J 4 bases short, with 12 bases between.

This clonotype was counted once. The J gene is TRBJ2-1, the V gene TRBV15; the match to TRBD2 covers 9 bases. V dropped 4 bases and J dropped 10; count of bases not matched to a gene: 14. This CDR3 spans 16 amino acids. Germline assignment: CDR1 LNHNV and CDR2 YYDKDF (reference sequence). The CDR3 loop is CATSIPRTSAGGEQFF. CDR3 in DNA: TGTGCCACCAGCATCCCCCGGACTAGCGCGGGGGGGGAGCAGTTCTTC.

Worth noting for this clonotype: Possible read error: a much larger clone is one base away. It is likely a read error, because the conserved phenylalanine at the end of the CDR3 is missing. The chain combines TRBV5-1 with TRBJ1-6; D gene uncertain. Trimming removed 4 bases from V and 0 bases from J, with 11 bases in between. Germline V gives CDR1 SGHRS, CDR2 YFSETQ. This CDR3 is built from 16 residues. This chain's CDR3 is CASSVGGSSYNSPLHL. The DNA for the CDR3 is TGCGCCAGCAGCGTGGGAGGGAGCTCCTATAATTCACCCCTCCACCTT.

This clonotype was recorded many times. The rearrangement uses TRBV29-1 and TRBJ2-7; D is perhaps TRBD2 (6 bases). Looked up from germline, CDR1 is SQVTM and CDR2 is ANQGSEA. Trimming pared 7 bases from V and 3 bases from J, leaving 16 bases between. The CDR3 consists of 13 residues. CDR3 region: CSARRTRDYEQYF. The DNA for the CDR3 is TGCAGCGCCAGACGGACGCGGGACTACGAGCAGTACTTC.

This clonotype was observed a handful of times. This chain connects TRBV12-3 or TRBV12-4 to TRBJ2-2; tentatively, D is TRBD2 (6 bases). Trimming pared 3 bases from V and 6 bases from J, leaving 11 bases between. This CDR3 has 14 residues. This chain's CDR3 is CASSFLRLAGELFF. The CDR3 nucleotides read TGTGCCAGCAGTTTCCTACGACTAGCCGGGGAGCTGTTTTTT.

This clonotype has ten or more counts. The chain combines TRBV10-3 with TRBJ1-5, with D possibly matching TRBD1 (5 bases). The CDR3 runs 15 residues. V gave up 2 bases and J gave up 0 bases, with 8 bases separating them. Germline V gene lookup returns CDR1 ENHRY and CDR2 SYGVKD. The CDR3 sequence: CAISELGASNQPQHF. CDR3 sequence (DNA): TGTGCCATCAGTGAGCTAGGGGCTAGCAATCAGCCCCAGCATTTT.

Ten or more counts support this clonotype. J is TRBJ1-2 and V is TRBV18; no clear D gene. Germline loops: CDR1 KGHSH, CDR2 LQKENI. The CDR3 extends over 13 amino acids. Trimming cost V 4 bases and J 1 base, with 7 bases left between them. The CDR3 sequence is CASSLTDNYGYTF. CDR3 in DNA: TGTGCCAGCTCACTGACCGATAACTATGGCTACACCTTC.

The chain carries TRBV20-1 and TRBJ2-6, with TRBD2 matching over 9 bases. CDR1 is DFQATT, CDR2 SNEGSKA, per germline (reference sequence). V trimming: 3 bases; J trimming: 4 bases; junction bases outside the gene matches: 16. The CDR3 covers 19 residues. CDR3 region: CSASGGRGRLAGGANVLTF. CDR3 coding DNA: TGCAGTGCTAGTGGGGGGCGCGGCAGGCTAGCGGGAGGGGCCAACGTCCTGACTTTC.

This clonotype was seen more than once but under ten times. This rearrangement joins TRBV5-1 to TRBJ1-1; no definite D call. Germline-derived CDR1 and CDR2 are SGHRS and YFSETQ. V was shortened by 1 base and J by 4 bases, with 20 bases between the two germline ends. The CDR3 sequence is 17 residues long. CDR3 in amino acids: CASSLPGLGQRGTEAFF. CDR3 coding DNA: TGCGCCAGCAGCTTGCCCGGGCTTGGGCAGCGGGGCACTGAAGCTTTCTTT.

The V gene is TRBV2, the J gene TRBJ2-1, with 10 bases that match TRBD2. The CDR3 is made up of 14 amino acids. Germline V lookup: CDR1 SNHLY, CDR2 FYNNEI. V was clipped by 5 bases and J by 9 bases; unmatched bases: 7. CDR3 coding DNA: TGTGCCAGCAGTTTGGGGACTAGCGTAAGTGAGCAGTTCTTC. Translated: CASSLGTSVSEQFF.

In this sample, this clonotype turned up a few times. The rearrangement links TRBV3-1 to TRBJ2-3; 9 bases are shared with TRBD2. V gave up 4 bases and J gave up 6 bases; unmatched junction bases: 2. The germline CDR1 and CDR2 sequences are LGHDT and YNNKEL (reference sequence). The CDR3 has 13 amino acids. Here the CDR3 DNA reads TGTGCCAGCAGCCCCCTAGCGGGGGATACGCAGTATTTT. This sequence encodes CASSPLAGDTQYF.

V usage is TRBV20-1 and J usage is TRBJ2-3, with D possibly matching TRBD2 (6 bases). CDR1 and CDR2 from the germline V gene are DFQATT and SNEGSKA (reference sequence). This CDR3 comprises 15 residues. V was trimmed by 1 base and J by 5 bases, leaving 16 bases between them. CDR3 amino acids: CSARVGLAPRDTQYF. CDR3 bases: TGCAGTGCTAGAGTCGGCCTAGCGCCCAGAGATACGCAGTATTTT.

The table lists this clonotype with many counts. This chain links TRBV15 with TRBJ2-7, with D unclear. Germline CDR1 LNHNV, CDR2 YYDKDF (reference sequence). This CDR3 has 13 amino acids. Between the trimmed V and J ends, which lost 5 bases and 2 bases, there was a span of 10 bases. Here the CDR3 DNA reads TGTGCCACCAGCGCCAGTATCACCTACGAGCAGTACTTC. It translates to CATSASITYEQYF.

This chain uses TRBV12-3 or TRBV12-4 with TRBJ2-1; TRBD2 matches 11 bases. This CDR3 contains 14 residues. After removal of 7 bases from V and 6 bases from J, the junction contained 5 bases not matched to a gene. The CDR3 sequence is CASTSGLAANEQFF. CDR3 bases: TGTGCCAGCACTTCGGGACTAGCGGCCAATGAGCAGTTCTTC.

This clonotype has just a few counts. The chain recombines TRBV12-3 or TRBV12-4 with TRBJ1-4; D is undetermined. Between the trimmed V and J ends, which lost 3 bases and 6 bases, there was a span of 11 bases. There are 14 residues in the CDR3. As DNA, the CDR3 is TGTGCCAGCAGTTTTGCCACCGCGGATGAAAAACTGTTTTTT. This encodes CASSFATADEKLFF.

About this clonotype itself: Just one base apart from a much larger clone, this may be a read error. The chain has TRBV2 and TRBJ2-1; perhaps TRBD1 as D (6 bases). V was clipped by 7 bases and J by 6 bases, with 16 bases between them. Germline CDR1 reads SNHLY; CDR2 reads FYNNEI. There are 14 residues in the CDR3. The CDR3 is CASNPGHFPNEQFF. The CDR3 DNA follows: TGTGCCAGCAATCCGGGACACTTCCCCAATGAGCAGTTCTTC. Complete variable domain (other parts from reference TRBV2 and TRBJ2-1): EPEVTQTPSHQVTQMGQEVILRCVPISNHLYFYWYRQILGQKVEFLVSFYNNEISEKSEIFDDQFSVERPDGSNFTLKIRSTKLEDSAMYFCASNPGHFPNEQFFGPGTRLTVL.

This clonotype was counted a few times. V and J are TRBV6-1 and TRBJ1-2; D unclear. The CDR3 is made up of 11 amino acids. V was cut by 2 bases and J by 5 bases, with 3 bases left in between. In germline, CDR1 is MNHNS, CDR2 SASEGT. CDR3 nucleotides: TGTGCCAGCAGTGAACGGTATGGCTACACCTTC. Its translation is CASSERYGYTF.

The chain employs TRBV7-9 and TRBJ2-2, with D possibly called TRBD1 or TRBD2 (5 bases each). V was shortened by 0 bases and J by 1 base, with 15 bases between the two germline ends. Germline CDR1 SEHNR, CDR2 FQNEAQ (reference sequence). This CDR3 comprises 18 residues. CDR3 residues: CASSLAEDPGLNTGELFF. CDR3 nucleotide sequence: TGTGCCAGCAGCTTAGCGGAGGATCCGGGGCTGAACACCGGGGAGCTGTTTTTT.

The table lists this clonotype with a few counts. The rearrangement links TRBV5-1 to TRBJ2-2; D possibly matches TRBD1 or TRBD2 (5 bases each). This CDR3 region has 15 residues. The V end was cut by 3 bases, the J end by 3 bases, with 12 bases between. Germline assignment: CDR1 SGHRS and CDR2 YFSETQ. DNA of the CDR3: TGCGCCAGCAGCTGGGACGGAGGAGACACCGGGGAGCTGTTTTTT. Translated, it gives CASSWDGGDTGELFF.

This clonotype occurred a few times. V is TRBV27 and J is TRBJ2-3, with D perhaps assigned TRBD1 or TRBD2 (6 bases each). The germline V gene encodes CDR1 MNHEY and CDR2 SMNVEV (reference sequence). V was shortened by 5 bases and J by 5 bases, with 14 bases between the two germline ends. The CDR3 has 14 amino acids. CDR3 region: CASSVGGLIDTQYF. Written as DNA, the CDR3 is TGTGCCAGCAGTGTTGGGGGGCTGATAGATACGCAGTATTTT.